This T cell receptor beta chain was captured by sequencing in a study of CD8 T cell repertoires and HIV-1 epitope variants. This clone turned up a few times. No antigen is known for it. Here immunoSEQ multiplex PCR was the method, and the copy in TCRdb shows in-frame clones only, minus some. The sample lists some 5,900 clones, around 71% seen once, with approximately 42% in the top ten. The sequence came from a male donor with HIV. Material: cultured CD8+ T cells derived from PBMCs.

CDR3 nucleotides: TGTGCCAGCAGCCCGGGGGACGGGGGTAATGAAAAACTGTTTTTT. It translates to CASSPGDGGNEKLFF. V gene TRBV5-4 combines with J gene TRBJ1-4; D perhaps matches TRBD1 (5 bases). The V end lost 4 bases, the J end lost 4 bases, and 14 bases lay between the germline ends. This CDR3 has 15 amino acids. Per the germline V gene, CDR1 is SGHNT and CDR2 is YYREEE (reference sequence). The whole variable domain, filled in from reference TRBV5-4 and TRBJ1-4, reads ETGVTQSPTHLIKTRGQQVTLRCSSQSGHNTVSWYQQALGQGPQFIFQYYREEENGRGNFPPRFSGLQFPNYSSELNVNALELDDSALYLCASSPGDGGNEKLFFGSGTQLSVL.